This T cell receptor (beta chain) appears in the sequencing data of a study of chemoradiotherapy in HPV16-positive cancers. General study results and limits: The functional HPV-specific definition rests on just a couple of HPV16-positive patients. During treatment, candidate HPV-specific clones and E7-related motifs expanded in tumor.

Assay: immunoSEQ multiplex PCR; the TCRdb copy retains only in-frame clones and omits some. The sample yields approximately 1,500 clones, more than 80% seen once. This CDR3 spans 17 amino acids. Trimming took 4 bases from V and 0 from J; bases not matched to a gene: 7. Per the germline V gene, CDR1 is KGHSH and CDR2 is LQKENI. Concerning this clone: Its antigen remains unknown.

The clonotype originates from a human donor with HPV-associated anogenital cancer. This chain connects TRBV18 to TRBJ2-1, with TRBD2 identical over 9 bases. The source material was tumor tissue, sampled from a patient who underwent chemoradiotherapy. The CDR3 DNA sequence: TGTGCCAGCTCACTTCGGACTAGCGTAAGCTCCTACAATGAGCAGTTCTTC. It yields the protein CASSLRTSVSSYNEQFF. Combining the CDR3 with reference TRBV18 and TRBJ2-1 gives the whole variable domain NAGVMQNPRHLVRRRGQEARLRCSPMKGHSHVYWYRQLPEEGLKFMVYLQKENIIDESGMPKERFSAEFPKEGPSILRIQQVVRGDSAAYFCASSLRTSVSSYNEQFFGPGTRLTVL.